This TCR beta chain appears in the sequencing data of a study of sequential checkpoint blockade in melanoma. The trim removed 8 bases at V and 9 bases at J, leaving 2 bases unmatched. This CDR3 region has 11 residues. Germline values: CDR1 SEHNR, CDR2 FQNEAQ (reference sequence). This clone was detected only a few times. Measured with immunoSEQ multiplex PCR; TCRdb has only the in-frame clones, and not every one. Among around 19,000 clones listed, about 67% were seen once. Treatment indicated: randomized to nivolumab then ipilimumab (arm A) or the reverse (arm B). The TCR originated in a human donor with melanoma. This chain uses TRBV7-9 with TRBJ1-5; the match to TRBD1 covers 9 bases. This material consisted of CD8+ T cells sorted from blood (inferred from file names), taken from a patient given nivolumab and ipilimumab in sequence. CDR3 sequence: CASGQGPPQHF. The CDR3 DNA is TGTGCCAGCGGACAGGGGCCGCCCCAGCATTTT.